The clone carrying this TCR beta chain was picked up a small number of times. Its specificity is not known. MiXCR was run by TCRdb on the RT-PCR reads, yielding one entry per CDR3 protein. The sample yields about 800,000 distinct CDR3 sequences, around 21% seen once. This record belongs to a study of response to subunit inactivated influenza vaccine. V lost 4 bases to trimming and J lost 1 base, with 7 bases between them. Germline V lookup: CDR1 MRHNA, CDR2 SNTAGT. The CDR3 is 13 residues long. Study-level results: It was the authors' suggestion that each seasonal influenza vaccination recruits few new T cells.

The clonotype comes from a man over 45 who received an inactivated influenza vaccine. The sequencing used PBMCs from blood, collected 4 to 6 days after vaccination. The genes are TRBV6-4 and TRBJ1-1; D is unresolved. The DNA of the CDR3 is TGTGCCAGCAGTGTTATACCGAACACTGAAGCTTTCTTT. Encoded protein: CASSVIPNTEAFF.